A single sample gave rise to the 10 T cell receptor beta chains below, sequenced in a study of blood T cell repertoires in COVID-19. Sequencing used immunoSEQ multiplex PCR; TCRdb keeps in-frame clones, though not all of them. The data contain around 240,000 clones, roughly 79% of them singletons. Sequenced: peripheral blood. The receptor source for this set is a woman older than 75 with acute or convalescent COVID-19.

The genes are TRBV5-8 and TRBJ2-1, with D unresolved. Germline values: CDR1 SGHTS, CDR2 YDEGEE. V lost 0 bases and J lost 8, with 9 bases in between. This CDR3 spans 13 amino acids. The CDR3 is CASSLGRFDEQFF. The CDR3 DNA follows: TGTGCCAGCAGCTTGGGTAGATTCGATGAGCAGTTCTTC.

J is TRBJ2-6 and V is TRBV5-1; D is uncertain. Germline V gene sequence: CDR1 SGHRS, CDR2 YFSETQ. Trimming took 4 bases from V and 0 from J, leaving 8 bases between them. The CDR3 has 15 residues. This CDR3 is CASSRAPSGANVLTF. The CDR3 bases are TGCGCCAGCAGCCGAGCTCCCTCTGGGGCCAACGTCCTGACTTTC.

The rearrangement uses TRBV9 and TRBJ2-7; 7 nucleotides agree with TRBD1. V was pared by 4 bases and J by 5 bases, with 9 bases of the junction left unmatched. CDR3 length: 14 residues. Germline values: CDR1 SGDLS, CDR2 YYNGEE. DNA of the CDR3: TGTGCCAGCAGCTCCCAGACAGGGCGGAACGAGCAGTACTTC. The encoded protein is CASSSQTGRNEQYF.

The V gene is TRBV4-2, the J gene TRBJ2-5, with 7 bases fitting TRBD2. Per germline, CDR1 LGHNA and CDR2 YNFKEQ. J lost 5 bases, V lost 3 bases, and 6 bases had no gene match. CDR3 length equals 14 residues. CDR3 sequence (DNA): TGTGCCAGCAGCCAGAGACTAGCTCGGGAGACCCAGTACTTC. It encodes CASSQRLARETQYF.

The rearrangement joins TRBV4-3 to TRBJ2-7; a possible D gene is TRBD1 (6 bases). The CDR3 covers 16 residues. With 1 base removed from V and 3 bases from J, the gap between germline ends came to 16 bases. Germline V gene lookup returns CDR1 LGHNA and CDR2 YSLEER. The CDR3 bases are TGCGCCAGCAGCCAAGCCTCGGACAGTCCGATCTACGAGCAGTACTTC. This translates into CASSQASDSPIYEQYF.

The V gene is TRBV14, the J gene TRBJ1-2; possible D gene TRBD1, 5 bases. The V end lost 0 bases, the J end lost 4 bases, and 9 bases lay between the germline ends. The germline V gene encodes CDR1 SGHDN and CDR2 FVKESK. This CDR3 has 14 amino acids. The CDR3 DNA sequence: TGTGCCAGCAGCCAAGAGGGGCGATCCTATGGCTACACCTTC. Translating gives CASSQEGRSYGYTF.

A single count supports this clone. The chain employs TRBV15 and TRBJ2-7; maybe TRBD1 (6 bases). Germline CDR1 is LNHNV and CDR2 is YYDKDF (reference sequence). Trimming shortened V by 0 bases and J by 5 bases, and 11 bases separated the two germline ends. The CDR3 consists of 14 residues. The CDR3 spells CATSRDLGTNEQYF. Written as DNA, the CDR3 is TGTGCCACCAGCAGAGATCTAGGGACAAACGAGCAGTACTTC.

This chain uses TRBV5-8 with TRBJ2-4; possibly TRBD1 for D (6 bases). CDR1 and CDR2 (germline): SGHTS, YDEGEE. V was pared by 4 bases and J by 0 bases, with 11 bases between. CDR3 length equals 15 residues. In nucleotides, the CDR3 is TGTGCCAGCAGCCGCACAGGGATAGCCAAAAACATTCAGTACTTC. Translated, it gives CASSRTGIAKNIQYF. Filled out from reference TRBV5-8 and TRBJ2-4, the complete variable domain reads EAGVTQSPTHLIKTRGQQATLRCSPISGHTSVYWYQQALGLGLQFLLWYDEGEERNRGNFPPRFSGRQFPNYSSELNVNALELEDSALYLCASSRTGIAKNIQYFGAGTRLSVL.

To note about this clone: Other DNA sequences in the same sample also yield this CDR3. This chain joins TRBV9 and TRBJ2-1; 8 bases fit TRBD2. Losses at the gene ends were 0 bases for V and 4 bases for J; bases not matched to a gene: 3. CDR1 and CDR2 (germline): SGDLS, YYNGEE. This CDR3 region has 15 residues. CDR3 protein: CASSVAGGPYNEQFF. The CDR3 DNA reads as TGTGCCAGCAGCGTAGCGGGGGGGCCATACAATGAGCAGTTCTTC.

The chain carries TRBV7-2 and TRBJ2-1, with 12 bases aligning to TRBD2. CDR1 and CDR2 (germline): SGHTA, FQGNSA. This CDR3 has 15 residues. The junction had 4 bases not matched to a gene; V was cut back by 7 bases and J by 3 bases. CDR3 protein: CASTLAGGVYNEQFF. The CDR3 region has the DNA TGTGCCAGCACCCTAGCGGGAGGGGTCTACAATGAGCAGTTCTTC. The whole variable domain, filled in from reference TRBV7-2 and TRBJ2-1, reads GAGVSQSPSNKVTEKGKDVELRCDPISGHTALYWYRQSLGQGLEFLIYFQGNSAPDKSGLPSDRFSAERTGGSVSTLTIQRTQQEDSAVYLCASTLAGGVYNEQFFGPGTRLTVL.